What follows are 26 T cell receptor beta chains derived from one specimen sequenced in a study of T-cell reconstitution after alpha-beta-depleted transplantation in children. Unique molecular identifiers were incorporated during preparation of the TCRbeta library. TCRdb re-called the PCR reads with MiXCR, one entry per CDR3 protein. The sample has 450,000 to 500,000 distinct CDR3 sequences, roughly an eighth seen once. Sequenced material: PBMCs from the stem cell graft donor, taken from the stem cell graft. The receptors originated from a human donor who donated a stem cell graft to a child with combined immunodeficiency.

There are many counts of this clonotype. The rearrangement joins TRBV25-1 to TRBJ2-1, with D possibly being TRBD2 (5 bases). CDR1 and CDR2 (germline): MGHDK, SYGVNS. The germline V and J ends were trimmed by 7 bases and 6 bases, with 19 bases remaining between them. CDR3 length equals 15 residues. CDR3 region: CASTHGAEDFNEQFF. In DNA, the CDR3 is TGTGCCAGCACTCATGGAGCGGAGGACTTCAATGAGCAGTTCTTC.

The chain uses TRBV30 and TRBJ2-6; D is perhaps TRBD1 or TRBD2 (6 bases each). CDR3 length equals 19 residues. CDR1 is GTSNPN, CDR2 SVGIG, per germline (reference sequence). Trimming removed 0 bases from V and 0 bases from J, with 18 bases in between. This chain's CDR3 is CAWSVFSGALISGANVLTF. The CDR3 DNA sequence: TGTGCCTGGAGTGTTTTCTCGGGGGCCCTAATCTCTGGGGCCAACGTCCTGACTTTC.

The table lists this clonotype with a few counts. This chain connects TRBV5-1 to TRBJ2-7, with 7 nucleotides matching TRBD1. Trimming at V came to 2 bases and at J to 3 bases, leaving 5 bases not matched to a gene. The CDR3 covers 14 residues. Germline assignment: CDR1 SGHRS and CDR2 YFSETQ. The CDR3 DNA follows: TGCGCCAGCAGCTTCACTGACAGGGACTACGAGCAGTACTTC. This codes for CASSFTDRDYEQYF.

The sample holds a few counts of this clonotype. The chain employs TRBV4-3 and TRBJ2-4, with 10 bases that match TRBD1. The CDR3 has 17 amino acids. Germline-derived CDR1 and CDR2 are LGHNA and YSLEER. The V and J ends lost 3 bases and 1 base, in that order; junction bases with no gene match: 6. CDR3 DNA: TGCGCCAGCAGCCAGACCCTGGGACAGGGGGCCAAAAACATTCAGTACTTC. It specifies CASSQTLGQGAKNIQYF.

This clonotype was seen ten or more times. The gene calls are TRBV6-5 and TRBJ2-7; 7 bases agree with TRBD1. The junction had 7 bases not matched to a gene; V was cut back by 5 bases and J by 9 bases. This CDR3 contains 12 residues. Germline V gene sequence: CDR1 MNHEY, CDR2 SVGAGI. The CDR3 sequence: CASSLRGQRQYF. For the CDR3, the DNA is TGTGCCAGCAGTCTCCGGGGACAGCGGCAGTACTTC.

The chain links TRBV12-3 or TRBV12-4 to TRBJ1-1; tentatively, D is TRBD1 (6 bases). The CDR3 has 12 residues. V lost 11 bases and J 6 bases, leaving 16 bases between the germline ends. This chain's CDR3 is CASQGRLAEAFF. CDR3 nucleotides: TGTGCCTCACAGGGAAGGTTGGCTGAAGCTTTCTTT.

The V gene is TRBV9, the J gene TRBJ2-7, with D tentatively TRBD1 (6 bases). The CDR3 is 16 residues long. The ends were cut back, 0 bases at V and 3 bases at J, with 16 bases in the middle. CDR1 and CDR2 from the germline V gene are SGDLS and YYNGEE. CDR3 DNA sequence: TGTGCCAGCAGCGTAGCCCCCTACAGGGACGGCTACGAGCAGTACTTC. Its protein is CASSVAPYRDGYEQYF. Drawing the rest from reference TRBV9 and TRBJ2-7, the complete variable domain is DSGVTQTPKHLITATGQRVTLRCSPRSGDLSVYWYQQSLDQGLQFLIQYYNGEERAKGNILERFSAQQFPDLHSELNLSSLELGDSALYFCASSVAPYRDGYEQYFGPGTRLTVT.

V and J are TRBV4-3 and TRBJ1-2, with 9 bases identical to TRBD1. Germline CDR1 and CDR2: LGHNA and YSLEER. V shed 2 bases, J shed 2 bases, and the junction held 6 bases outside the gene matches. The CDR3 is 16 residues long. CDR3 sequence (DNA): TGCGCCAGCAGCCAAACACAGGGGGCCCTAAACTATGGCTACACCTTC. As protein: CASSQTQGALNYGYTF.

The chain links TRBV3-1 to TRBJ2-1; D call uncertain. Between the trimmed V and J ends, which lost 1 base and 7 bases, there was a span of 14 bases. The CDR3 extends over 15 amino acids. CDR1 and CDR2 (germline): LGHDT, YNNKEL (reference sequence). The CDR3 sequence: CASSQGRSRPNEQFF. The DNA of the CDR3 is TGTGCCAGCAGCCAAGGACGGTCCCGCCCGAATGAGCAGTTCTTC.

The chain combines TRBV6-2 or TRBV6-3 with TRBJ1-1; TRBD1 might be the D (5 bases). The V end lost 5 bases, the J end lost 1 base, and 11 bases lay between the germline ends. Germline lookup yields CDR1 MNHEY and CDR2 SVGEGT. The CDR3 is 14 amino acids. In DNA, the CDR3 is TGTGCCAGCAGTAGGGACGGACCGAACACTGAAGCTTTCTTT. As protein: CASSRDGPNTEAFF.

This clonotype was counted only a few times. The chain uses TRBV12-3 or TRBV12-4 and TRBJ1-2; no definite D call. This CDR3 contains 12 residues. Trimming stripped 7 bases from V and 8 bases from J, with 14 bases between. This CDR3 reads CASTHGSLGYTF. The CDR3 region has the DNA TGTGCCAGCACGCACGGGAGCCTCGGCTACACCTTC.

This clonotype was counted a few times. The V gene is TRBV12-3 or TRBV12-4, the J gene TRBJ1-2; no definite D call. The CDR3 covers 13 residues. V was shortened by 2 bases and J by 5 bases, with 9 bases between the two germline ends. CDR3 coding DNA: TGTGCCAGCAGTTTATTACAACGATATGGCTACACCTTC. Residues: CASSLLQRYGYTF.

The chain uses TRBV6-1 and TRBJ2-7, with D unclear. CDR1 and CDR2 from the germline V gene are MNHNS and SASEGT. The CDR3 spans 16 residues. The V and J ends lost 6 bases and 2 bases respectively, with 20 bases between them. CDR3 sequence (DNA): TGTGCCAGCAGCCCGGTTCGACTTCCCCTTGCCTACGAGCAGTACTTC. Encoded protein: CASSPVRLPLAYEQYF.

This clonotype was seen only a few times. The CDR3 DNA is TGTGCCAGCTCACCAGGCGGGAGGGCCTTCGATGAGCAGTTCTTC. It encodes CASSPGGRAFDEQFF. The chain joins TRBV18 to TRBJ2-1; TRBD2 matches 9 bases. Germline V gene lookup returns CDR1 KGHSH and CDR2 LQKENI. The junction had 7 bases not matched to a gene; V was cut back by 2 bases and J by 8 bases. The CDR3 is 15 amino acids.

The CDR3 loop reads CASSLMTGDSYNSPLHF. CDR3 nucleotide sequence: TGTGCCAGCAGTTTGATGACAGGAGACTCCTATAATTCACCCCTCCACTTT. The V call is TRBV7-6, the J call TRBJ1-6; D is possibly TRBD1 (6 bases). V was trimmed by 6 bases and J by 0 bases, leaving 15 bases between them. The CDR3 spans 17 residues. In germline, CDR1 is SGHVS, CDR2 FNYEAQ.

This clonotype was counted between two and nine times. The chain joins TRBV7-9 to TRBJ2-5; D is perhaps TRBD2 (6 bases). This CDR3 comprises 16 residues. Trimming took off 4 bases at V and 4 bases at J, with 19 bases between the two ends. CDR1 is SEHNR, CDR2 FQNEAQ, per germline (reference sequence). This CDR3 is CASSSRRVALSETQYF. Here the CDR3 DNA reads TGTGCCAGCAGCTCCCGGAGGGTAGCTCTGTCAGAGACCCAGTACTTC.

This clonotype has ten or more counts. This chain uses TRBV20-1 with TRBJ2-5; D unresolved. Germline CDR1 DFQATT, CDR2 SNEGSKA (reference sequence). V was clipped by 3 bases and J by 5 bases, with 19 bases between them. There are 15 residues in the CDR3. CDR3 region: CSARPVSHQGETQYF. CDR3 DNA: TGCAGTGCTAGGCCAGTCAGCCACCAAGGGGAGACCCAGTACTTC.

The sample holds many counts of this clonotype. This CDR3 reads CASSLALGGPSYEQYF. The CDR3 DNA reads as TGTGCCAGCAGTTTAGCGCTCGGCGGGCCCTCCTACGAGCAGTACTTC. The rearrangement links TRBV12-3 or TRBV12-4 to TRBJ2-7; D might be TRBD2 (5 bases). The CDR3 length is 16 residues. V was cut by 0 bases and J by 0 bases, with 12 bases left in between.

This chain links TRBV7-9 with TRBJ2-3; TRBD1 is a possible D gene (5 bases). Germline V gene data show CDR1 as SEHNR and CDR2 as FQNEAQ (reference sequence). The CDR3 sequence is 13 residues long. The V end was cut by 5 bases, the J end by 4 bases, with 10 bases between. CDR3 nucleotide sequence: TGTGCCAGCAGCGTCCCAGGGTCAGATACGCAGTATTTT. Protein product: CASSVPGSDTQYF. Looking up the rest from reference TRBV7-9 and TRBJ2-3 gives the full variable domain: DTGVSQNPRHKITKRGQNVTFRCDPISEHNRLYWYRQTLGQGPEFLTYFQNEAQLEKSRLLSDRFSAERPKGSFSTLEIQRTEQGDSAMYLCASSVPGSDTQYFGPGTRLTVL.

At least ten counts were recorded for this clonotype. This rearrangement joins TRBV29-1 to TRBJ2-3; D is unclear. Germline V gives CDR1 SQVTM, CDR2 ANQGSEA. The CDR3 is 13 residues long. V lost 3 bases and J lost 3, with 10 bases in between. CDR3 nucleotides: TGCAGCGTTGATGGGGTGTCGACAGATACGCAGTATTTT. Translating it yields CSVDGVSTDTQYF.

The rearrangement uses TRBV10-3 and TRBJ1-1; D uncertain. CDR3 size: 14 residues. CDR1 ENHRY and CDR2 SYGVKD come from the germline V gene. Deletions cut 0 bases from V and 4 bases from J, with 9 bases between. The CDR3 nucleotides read TGTGCCATCAGTGAGTCGCCTGGAGGCACTGAAGCTTTCTTT. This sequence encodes CAISESPGGTEAFF.

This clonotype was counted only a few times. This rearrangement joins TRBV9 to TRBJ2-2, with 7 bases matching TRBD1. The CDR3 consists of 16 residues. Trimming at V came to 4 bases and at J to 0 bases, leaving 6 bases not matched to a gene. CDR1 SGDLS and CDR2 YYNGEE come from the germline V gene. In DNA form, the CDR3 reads TGTGCCAGCAGCACCCGACAGGGCCCGAACACCGGGGAGCTGTTTTTT. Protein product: CASSTRQGPNTGELFF.

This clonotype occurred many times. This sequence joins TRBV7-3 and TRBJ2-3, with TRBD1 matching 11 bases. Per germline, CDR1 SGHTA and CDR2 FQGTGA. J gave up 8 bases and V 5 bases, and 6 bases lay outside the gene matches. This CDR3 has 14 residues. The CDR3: CASSPGTGGSTQYF. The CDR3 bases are TGTGCCAGCAGCCCCGGGACAGGGGGGAGTACGCAGTATTTT.

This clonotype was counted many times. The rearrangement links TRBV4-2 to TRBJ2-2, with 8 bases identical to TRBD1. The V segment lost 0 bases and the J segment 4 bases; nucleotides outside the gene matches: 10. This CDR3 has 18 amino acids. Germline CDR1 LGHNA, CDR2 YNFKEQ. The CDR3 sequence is CASSQDFEWTGPTGELFF. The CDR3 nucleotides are TGTGCCAGCAGCCAAGATTTCGAGTGGACAGGGCCCACCGGGGAGCTGTTTTTT.

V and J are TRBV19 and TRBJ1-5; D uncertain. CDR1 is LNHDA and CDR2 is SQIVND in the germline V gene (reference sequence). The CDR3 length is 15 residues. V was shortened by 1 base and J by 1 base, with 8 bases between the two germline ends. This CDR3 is CASSIGGTSNQPQHF. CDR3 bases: TGTGCCAGTAGTATAGGAGGCACGAGCAATCAGCCCCAGCATTTT.

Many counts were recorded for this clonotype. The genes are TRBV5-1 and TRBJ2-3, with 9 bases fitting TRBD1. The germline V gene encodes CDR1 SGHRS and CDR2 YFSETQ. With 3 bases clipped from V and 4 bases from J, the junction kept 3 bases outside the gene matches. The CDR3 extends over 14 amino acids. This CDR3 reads CASSSGQGPDTQYF. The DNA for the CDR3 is TGCGCCAGCAGCTCTGGACAGGGGCCAGATACGCAGTATTTT.